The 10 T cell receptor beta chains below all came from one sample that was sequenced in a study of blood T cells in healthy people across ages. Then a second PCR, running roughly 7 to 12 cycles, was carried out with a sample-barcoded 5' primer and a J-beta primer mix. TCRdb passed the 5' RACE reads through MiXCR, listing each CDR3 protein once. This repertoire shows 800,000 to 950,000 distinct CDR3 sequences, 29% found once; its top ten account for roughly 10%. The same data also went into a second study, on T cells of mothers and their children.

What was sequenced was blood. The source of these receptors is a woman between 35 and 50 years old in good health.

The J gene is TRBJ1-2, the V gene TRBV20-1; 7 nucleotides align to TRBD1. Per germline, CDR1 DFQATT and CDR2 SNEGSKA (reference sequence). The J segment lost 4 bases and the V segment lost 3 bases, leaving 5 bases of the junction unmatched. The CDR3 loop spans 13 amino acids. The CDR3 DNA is TGCAGTGCTAGGAGTAGGGACAGCTATGGCTACACCTTC. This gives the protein CSARSRDSYGYTF.

In DNA, the CDR3 is TGTGCCACCCAATCTGGTCGCGGCTACACCTTC. As protein: CATQSGRGYTF. The chain employs TRBV12-3 or TRBV12-4 and TRBJ1-2; D remains ambiguous. V shed 10 bases and J shed 8 bases, with 14 bases lying between them. This CDR3 has 11 residues.

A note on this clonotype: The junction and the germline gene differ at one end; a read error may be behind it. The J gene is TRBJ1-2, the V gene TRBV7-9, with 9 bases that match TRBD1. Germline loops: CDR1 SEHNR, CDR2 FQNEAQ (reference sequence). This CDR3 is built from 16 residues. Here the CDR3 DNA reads TGTGCCAGCAGCCGGCCCGGGACAGGGCTTAACTATGGCCACACCTTC. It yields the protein CASSRPGTGLNYGHTF.

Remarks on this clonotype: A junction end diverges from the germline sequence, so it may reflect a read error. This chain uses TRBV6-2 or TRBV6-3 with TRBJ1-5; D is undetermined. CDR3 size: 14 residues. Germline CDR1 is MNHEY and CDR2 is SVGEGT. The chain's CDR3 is CASSYLQEYQPRHF. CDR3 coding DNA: TGTGCCAGCAGTTACCTCCAGGAGTATCAGCCCCGGCATTTT.

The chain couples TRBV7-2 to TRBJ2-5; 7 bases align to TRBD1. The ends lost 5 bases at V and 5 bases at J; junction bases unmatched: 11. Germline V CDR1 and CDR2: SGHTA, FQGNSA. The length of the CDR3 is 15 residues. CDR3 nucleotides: TGTGCCAGCAGCCCTCGACAGGGATTAATGGAGACCCAGTACTTC. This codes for CASSPRQGLMETQYF.

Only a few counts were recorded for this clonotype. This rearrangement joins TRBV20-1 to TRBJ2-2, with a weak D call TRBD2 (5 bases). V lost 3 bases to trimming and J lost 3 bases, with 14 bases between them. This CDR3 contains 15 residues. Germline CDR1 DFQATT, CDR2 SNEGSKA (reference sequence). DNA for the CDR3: TGCAGTGCTAGTGGGAGCTCCCCTTACACCGGGGAGCTGTTTTTT. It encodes CSASGSSPYTGELFF.

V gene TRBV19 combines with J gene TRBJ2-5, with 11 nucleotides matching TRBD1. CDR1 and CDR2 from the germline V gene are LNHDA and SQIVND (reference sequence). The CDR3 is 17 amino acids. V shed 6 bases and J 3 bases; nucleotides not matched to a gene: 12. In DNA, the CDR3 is TGTGCCAGTAGCTCCGGACAGGGGGCCGGGGCCAAAGAGACCCAGTACTTC. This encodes CASSSGQGAGAKETQYF. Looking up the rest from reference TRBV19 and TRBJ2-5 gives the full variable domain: DGGITQSPKYLFRKEGQNVTLSCEQNLNHDAMYWYRQDPGQGLRLIYYSQIVNDFQKGDIAEGYSVSREKKESFPLTVTSAQKNPTAFYLCASSSGQGAGAKETQYFGPGTRLLVL.

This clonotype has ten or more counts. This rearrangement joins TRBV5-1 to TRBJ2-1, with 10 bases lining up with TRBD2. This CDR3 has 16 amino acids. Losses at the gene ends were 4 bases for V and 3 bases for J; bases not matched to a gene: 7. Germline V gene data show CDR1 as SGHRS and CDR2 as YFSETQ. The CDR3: CASSITSGVFYNEQFF. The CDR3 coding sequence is TGCGCCAGCAGCATAACTAGCGGGGTGTTCTACAATGAGCAGTTCTTC.

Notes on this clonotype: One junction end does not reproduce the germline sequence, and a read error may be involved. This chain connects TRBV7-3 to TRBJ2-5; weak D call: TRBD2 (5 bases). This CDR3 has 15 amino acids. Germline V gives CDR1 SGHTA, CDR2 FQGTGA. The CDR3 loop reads CASSLIGGKQEAQCF. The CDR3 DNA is TGTGCCAGCAGCTTAATTGGAGGCAAACAAGAGGCCCAGTGCTTC.

The CDR3 loop is CASSTPLRNNEQYF. The CDR3 nucleotides are TGTGCCAGCTCCACGCCCCTGAGGAACAATGAGCAGTACTTC. The V gene is TRBV7-2, the J gene TRBJ2-7; no firm D call. Germline assignment: CDR1 SGHTA and CDR2 FQGNSA. The V and J ends lost 8 bases and 7 bases respectively, with 21 bases between them. This CDR3 region has 14 residues.